This T cell receptor beta chain stems from a study of beta chain features in type 1 diabetes. As regards this clone: Antigen unknown.

Points from the study as a whole: Moderate yet significant TCRB CDR3 shortening was seen in Type 1 diabetes patients in all four CD4+ subsets.

V gave up 4 bases and J gave up 3 bases, with 12 bases separating them. This CDR3 comprises 14 residues. Germline V gene data show CDR1 as MNHEY and CDR2 as SMNVEV (reference sequence). Expressed TCRB transcripts were sequenced, since all the RNA that had been isolated was reverse transcribed. Here immunoSEQ multiplex PCR was the method, and the copy in TCRdb shows in-frame clones only, minus some. The sample has some 700,000 clones; about an eighth are singletons. The TCR sequence derives from a man in his late teens or twenties with type 1 diabetes. The sequenced material came from naive CD4+ T cells from blood. The chain has TRBV27 and TRBJ1-2; D is ambiguous. DNA for the CDR3: TGTGCCAGCAGTTCCCTGGGAGAGGACTATGGCTACACCTTC. Protein sequence: CASSSLGEDYGYTF.